The 19 T cell receptor beta chains below all came from one sample that was sequenced in a study of T-cell reconstitution after alpha-beta-depleted transplantation in children. It was with unique molecular identifiers that the TCRbeta library was prepared. In TCRdb, the PCR reads were re-called with MiXCR into one record per CDR3 protein. The profile shows under 450,000 distinct CDR3 sequences, 13% of them singletons. The specimen comprised PBMCs, sampled from the stem cell graft. All receptors come from a human donor who donated a stem cell graft to a child with Fanconi anemia.

This clonotype was detected many times. V usage is TRBV29-1 and J usage is TRBJ2-5; D gene ambiguous. V was shortened by 4 bases and J by 5 bases, with 8 bases between the two germline ends. CDR1 SQVTM and CDR2 ANQGSEA come from the germline V gene. The CDR3 runs to 11 residues. The CDR3 here is CSVVVGETQYF. The CDR3 region has the DNA TGCAGCGTTGTGGTGGGCGAGACCCAGTACTTC. Variable domain in full (rest from reference TRBV29-1 and TRBJ2-5): SAVISQKPSRDICQRGTSLTIQCQVDSQVTMMFWYRQQPGQSLTLIATANQGSEATYESGFVIDKFPISRPNLTFSTLTVSNMSPEDSSIYLCSVVVGETQYFGPGTRLLVL.

Only a few counts were recorded for this clonotype. The rearrangement uses TRBV6-2 or TRBV6-3 and TRBJ1-5; D gene ambiguous. Between the trimmed V and J ends, which lost 2 bases and 5 bases, there was a span of 10 bases. Germline V gene lookup returns CDR1 MNHEY and CDR2 SVGEGT. This CDR3 has 14 amino acids. In nucleotides, the CDR3 is TGTGCCAGCAGTTACCGGCAACCAGATCAGCCCCAGCATTTT. It codes for CASSYRQPDQPQHF.

This clonotype has just a few counts. This chain uses TRBV5-1 with TRBJ1-4; D is perhaps TRBD1 (6 bases). The V gene lost 0 bases and the J gene lost 12 bases, with 21 bases spanning the gap. This CDR3 spans 16 amino acids. From germline, CDR1 is SGHRS and CDR2 YFSETQ. As DNA, the CDR3 is TGCGCCAGCAGCTTGGCACCCCGGGGGGGCACCGAGGAACTGTTTTTT. Its translation is CASSLAPRGGTEELFF.

The J gene is TRBJ2-3, the V gene TRBV12-3 or TRBV12-4; 9 bases agree with TRBD2. The CDR3 is made up of 15 amino acids. V lost 6 bases, J lost 6 bases, and 10 bases stayed unmatched. The CDR3 DNA reads as TGTGCCAGCAGCAGCGGGGGGCCTCACGATGATACGCAGTATTTT. This sequence encodes CASSSGGPHDDTQYF.

In its sample, this clonotype was seen many times. V is TRBV25-1 and J is TRBJ2-5, with D possibly matching TRBD2 (6 bases). Trimming took 6 bases from V and 1 from J, leaving 15 bases between them. This CDR3 has 15 amino acids. From germline, CDR1 is MGHDK and CDR2 SYGVNS. CDR3 DNA: TGTGCCAGCAGCGGGTGGCAAGCGGGCCAAGAGACCCAGTACTTC. This translates into CASSGWQAGQETQYF.

The J gene is TRBJ2-7, the V gene TRBV18; no reliable D call. Germline loops: CDR1 KGHSH, CDR2 LQKENI. CDR3 length equals 16 residues. The germline V and J ends were trimmed by 4 bases and 7 bases, with 23 bases remaining between them. CDR3 loop: CASSLGGRSTIREQYV. CDR3 coding DNA: TGTGCCAGCTCACTCGGCGGCCGGTCCACAATTCGGGAGCAGTACGTC.

This clonotype showed up just a few times. The chain links TRBV10-3 to TRBJ1-3; D is unclear. The CDR3 consists of 14 residues. CDR1 and CDR2 (germline): ENHRY, SYGVKD. V dropped 0 bases and J dropped 1 base, with 4 bases sitting between them. This chain's CDR3 is CAISESGSGNTIYF. CDR3 DNA: TGTGCCATCAGTGAGTCTGGATCTGGAAACACCATATATTTT.

This clonotype was observed a handful of times. The genes are TRBV7-8 and TRBJ2-1; 11 positions agree with TRBD2. Losses at the gene ends were 5 bases for V and 1 base for J; bases not matched to a gene: 4. This CDR3 spans 16 amino acids. Germline assignment: CDR1 SGHVS and CDR2 FQNEAQ. CDR3 sequence: CASSRSGGDSYNEQFF. Written as DNA, the CDR3 is TGTGCCAGCAGCCGTAGCGGGGGGGATTCCTACAATGAGCAGTTCTTC.

The table lists this clonotype with many counts. J is TRBJ2-2 and V is TRBV5-1, with D perhaps TRBD1 or TRBD2 (5 bases each). The CDR3 covers 15 residues. V shed 1 base and J shed 5 bases, with 12 bases lying between them. Looked up from germline, CDR1 is SGHRS and CDR2 is YFSETQ. CDR3 region: CASSLIAGGTGELFF. In DNA form, the CDR3 reads TGCGCCAGCAGCTTGATAGCTGGGGGTACCGGGGAGCTGTTTTTT.

This clonotype was seen only a few times. V gene TRBV5-1 combines with J gene TRBJ1-1; TRBD1 agrees at 7 bases. Germline V gives CDR1 SGHRS, CDR2 YFSETQ. V shed 5 bases, J shed 1 base, and the junction held 5 bases outside the gene matches. This CDR3 has 14 amino acids. In DNA, the CDR3 is TGCGCCAGCAGGGAGGGACAGAGGAACACTGAAGCTTTCTTT. Translated: CASREGQRNTEAFF. The entire variable domain, with the rest obtained from reference TRBV5-1 and TRBJ1-1, is as follows: KAGVTQTPRYLIKTRGQQVTLSCSPISGHRSVSWYQQTPGQGLQFLFEYFSETQRNKGNFPGRFSGRQFSNSRSEMNVSTLELGDSALYLCASREGQRNTEAFFGQGTRLTVV.

This clonotype was recorded at least ten times. V gene TRBV3-1 combines with J gene TRBJ1-1, with a possible D match to TRBD1 (6 bases). The V and J ends lost 3 bases and 6 bases respectively, with 11 bases between them. CDR1 is LGHDT, CDR2 YNNKEL, per germline (reference sequence). The CDR3 spans 13 residues. CDR3 nucleotide sequence: TGTGCCAGCAGCCAGGGGGCAGGGTCTGAAGCTTTCTTT. This encodes CASSQGAGSEAFF. The variable domain in full, with the rest retrieved from reference TRBV3-1 and TRBJ1-1, is DTAVSQTPKYLVTQMGNDKSIKCEQNLGHDTMYWYKQDSKKFLKIMFSYNNKELIINETVPNRFSPKSPDKAHLNLHINSLELGDSAVYFCASSQGAGSEAFFGQGTRLTVV.

This chain links TRBV2 with TRBJ2-1; unclear D gene. This CDR3 region has 11 residues. CDR1 is SNHLY, CDR2 FYNNEI, per germline. Trimming shortened V by 4 bases and J by 10 bases, and 8 bases separated the two germline ends. The DNA for the CDR3 is TGTGCCAGCAGTGGACACCGGGAGCAGTTCTTC. It translates to CASSGHREQFF.

This clonotype was detected a few times. The chain combines TRBV7-2 with TRBJ2-7; 12 nucleotides align to TRBD2. Losses at the gene ends were 6 bases for V and 4 bases for J; bases not matched to a gene: 7. The CDR3 extends over 15 amino acids. Germline V gene data show CDR1 as SGHTA and CDR2 as FQGNSA. The chain's CDR3 is CASRRTLAGGYEQYF. CDR3 nucleotides: TGTGCCAGCAGAAGGACGCTAGCGGGGGGGTACGAGCAGTACTTC. Full variable domain (outside the CDR3, taken from reference TRBV7-2 and TRBJ2-7): GAGVSQSPSNKVTEKGKDVELRCDPISGHTALYWYRQSLGQGLEFLIYFQGNSAPDKSGLPSDRFSAERTGGSVSTLTIQRTQQEDSAVYLCASRRTLAGGYEQYFGPGTRLTVT.

This chain links TRBV7-3 with TRBJ2-3; 7 bases match TRBD1. J was trimmed by 2 bases and V by 5 bases; bases with no gene match: 7. Germline values: CDR1 SGHTA, CDR2 FQGTGA. This CDR3 region has 15 residues. The CDR3, as DNA: TGTGCCAGCAGCCCCCGGGACAGCCTCACAGATACGCAGTATTTT. The encoded protein is CASSPRDSLTDTQYF.

This clonotype was observed a few times. J is TRBJ1-6 and V is TRBV6-5, with D possibly matching TRBD1 (5 bases). Looked up from germline, CDR1 is MNHEY and CDR2 is SVGAGI. Trimming pared 4 bases from V and 7 bases from J, leaving 11 bases between. CDR3 length: 14 residues. For the CDR3, the DNA is TGTGCCAGCAGTTTGGGGCTTGGGAATTCACCCCTCCACTTT. Translated, it gives CASSLGLGNSPLHF.

This clonotype was observed many times. The chain uses TRBV10-3 and TRBJ2-1, with 11 nucleotides matching TRBD2. V was clipped by 0 bases and J by 5 bases; unmatched bases: 3. The CDR3 has 16 amino acids. CDR1 ENHRY and CDR2 SYGVKD come from the germline V gene. The CDR3 bases are TGTGCCATCAGTGAGTCCACTAGCGGGGGAGACAATGAGCAGTTCTTC. It encodes CAISESTSGGDNEQFF.

The table lists this clonotype with many counts. The rearrangement links TRBV25-1 to TRBJ2-3; D uncertain. The CDR3 has 12 residues. The V gene's germline CDR1 is MGHDK and CDR2 SYGVNS. V was cut by 4 bases and J by 6 bases, with 8 bases left in between. CDR3 loop: CASSASADTQYF. In DNA form, the CDR3 reads TGTGCCAGCAGTGCCAGTGCTGATACGCAGTATTTT.

The rearrangement uses TRBV5-4 and TRBJ1-4; 12 bases are a match to TRBD1. The CDR3 loop spans 16 amino acids. Per the germline V gene, CDR1 is SGHNT and CDR2 is YYREEE (reference sequence). Trimming cost V 0 bases and J 10 bases; bases outside gene matches: 7. The CDR3 loop reads CASSLGPGTGGGKLFF. The DNA for the CDR3 is TGTGCCAGCAGCTTGGGCCCCGGGACAGGGGGCGGAAAACTGTTTTTT.

The genes are TRBV24-1 and TRBJ2-2; TRBD2 matches at 12 bases. V trimming: 3 bases; J trimming: 5 bases; junction bases outside the gene matches: 3. Germline CDR1 and CDR2: KGHDR and SFDVKD. This CDR3 region has 16 residues. The CDR3 spells CATSDGLAGITGELFF. The CDR3 bases are TGTGCCACCAGTGATGGACTAGCGGGGATTACCGGGGAGCTGTTTTTT.